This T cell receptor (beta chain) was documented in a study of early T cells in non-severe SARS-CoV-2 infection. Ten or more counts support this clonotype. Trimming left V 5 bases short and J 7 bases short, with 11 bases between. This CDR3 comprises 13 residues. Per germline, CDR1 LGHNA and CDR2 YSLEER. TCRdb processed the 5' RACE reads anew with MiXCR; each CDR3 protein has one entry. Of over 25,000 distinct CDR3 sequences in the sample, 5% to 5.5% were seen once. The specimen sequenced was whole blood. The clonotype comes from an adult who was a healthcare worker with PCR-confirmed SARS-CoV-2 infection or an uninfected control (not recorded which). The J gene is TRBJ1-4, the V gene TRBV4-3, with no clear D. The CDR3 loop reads CASSCGILEKLFF. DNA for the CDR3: TGCGCCAGCAGCTGCGGGATACTTGAAAAACTGTTTTTT.